This TCR beta chain originates from a study of T cell responses to AZD1222 COVID-19 vaccine. This CDR3 is built from 16 residues. Trimming at V came to 4 bases and at J to 2 bases, leaving 10 bases not matched to a gene. Germline lookup yields CDR1 SGHRS and CDR2 YFSETQ. Assay used: immunoSEQ multiplex PCR; TCRdb lists only in-frame clones, some missing. The profile shows more than 95,000 clones, approximately 84% of them singletons. This material consisted of peripheral blood, taken on day 0 of AZD1222 vaccination. This receptor was identified in an adult in good health. This chain links TRBV5-1 with TRBJ2-3; 7 bases line up with TRBD1. Here the CDR3 DNA reads TGCGCCAGCAGCCGTAAAATGACAGGGACCACAGATACGCAGTATTTT. It encodes CASSRKMTGTTDTQYF.